A selection of T cell receptor beta chains follows, all from one sample in a study of blood T cell repertoires in COVID-19. Clones were sequenced by immunoSEQ multiplex PCR, and TCRdb holds only the in-frame ones, with some missing. This table has a few hundred thousand clones, 85% to 90% appearing once. Sequencing used PBMCs or T cells enriched from blood (not recorded which). These receptors were obtained from a man aged 25 to 40 who had recovered from COVID-19. The CDR3 runs from the conserved cysteine through the conserved F or W. Fields, in order: CDR3 protein, CDR3 DNA, V gene, D gene, J gene, clone size. D genes are given only for firm matches. Only part of the rows carry a size: once, few, many, or a class if the clone is expanded.

CASSLKLGVNDEQFF | TGTGCCAGCAGCTTAAAATTAGGAGTTAACGATGAGCAGTTCTTC | TRBV11-3 | NA | TRBJ2-1 | NA
CASSRSDEQYF | TGTGCCAGCTCACGCAGTGACGAGCAGTACTTC | TRBV18 | NA | TRBJ2-7 | NA
CASSRDSRRDSPLHF | TGCGCCAGCAGCAGGGACAGCCGGAGGGATTCACCCCTCCACTTT | TRBV5-1 | TRBD1 | TRBJ1-6 | NA
CASSQTVWNTEAFF | TGCGCCAGCAGCCAGACAGTCTGGAACACTGAAGCTTTCTTT | TRBV5-1 | NA | TRBJ1-1 | NA
CASRTGTGEKNEQFF | TGTGCCAGCAGGACCGGGACAGGGGAAAAGAATGAGCAGTTCTTC | TRBV6-5 | TRBD1 | TRBJ2-1 | NA
CSVTGGDTEAFF | TGCAGCGTTACGGGTGGAGACACTGAAGCTTTCTTT | TRBV29-1 | NA | TRBJ1-1 | NA
CASSTPGQTYEQYF | TGTGCCAGTAGTACCCCAGGGCAAACCTACGAGCAGTACTTC | TRBV19 | NA | TRBJ2-7 | NA
CASSQEGGSGRVYNEQFF | TGTGCCAGCAGCCAAGAAGGGGGCAGCGGGAGGGTATACAATGAGCAGTTCTTC | TRBV3-1/TRBV3-2 | TRBD2 | TRBJ2-1 | NA
CSVASPGLAGGGNEQFF | TGCAGCGTTGCCTCTCCGGGACTAGCGGGAGGGGGCAATGAGCAGTTCTTC | TRBV29-1 | TRBD2 | TRBJ2-1 | few
CATSDPGQASPGGEQFF | TGTGCCACCAGTGACCCGGGACAGGCCTCTCCAGGGGGTGAGCAGTTCTTC | TRBV24-1 | TRBD1 | TRBJ2-1 | NA
CASSLDTNTEAFF | TGTGCCAGCAGCTTAGACACGAACACTGAAGCTTTCTTT | TRBV7-9 | NA | TRBJ1-1 | NA
CASRYRGYTEAFF | TGTGCCAGCAGGTACAGGGGTTACACTGAAGCTTTCTTT | TRBV2 | TRBD1 | TRBJ1-1 | NA
CASSQGEGNQPQHF | TGTGCCAGCTCACAGGGGGAAGGCAATCAGCCCCAGCATTTT | TRBV18 | NA | TRBJ1-5 | NA
CASGTASVAFF | TGTGCCAGTGGGACAGCGAGTGTGGCTTTCTTT | TRBV27 | TRBD1 | TRBJ1-1 | NA
CASSTGDRVGYTF | TGTGCCAGTAGTACCGGGGACAGGGTTGGCTACACCTTC | TRBV19 | TRBD1 | TRBJ1-2 | NA
CATSRVGVTEAFF | TGTGCCACCAGCAGAGTCGGGGTCACTGAAGCTTTCTTT | TRBV15 | NA | TRBJ1-1 | NA
CANSAGGAVTEAFF | TGTGCCAACTCCGCAGGGGGCGCGGTCACTGAAGCTTTCTTT | TRBV28 | TRBD1 | TRBJ1-1 | NA
CASSLGLVLADTQYF | TGTGCCAGCAGCTTAGGACTAGTTTTGGCAGATACGCAGTATTTT | TRBV13 | NA | TRBJ2-3 | NA
CASSRGASLHTEAFF | TGTGCCAGCAGCCGTGGGGCGTCCCTGCACACTGAAGCTTTCTTT | TRBV5-8 | NA | TRBJ1-1 | NA
CASRIGTGAVGAFF | TGTGCCAGCAGAATAGGGACAGGGGCGGTAGGGGCTTTCTTT | TRBV6-5 | TRBD1 | TRBJ1-1 | NA
CASSLDSYGYTF | TGTGCCAGCAGCTTGGACAGCTATGGCTACACCTTC | TRBV5-5 | NA | TRBJ1-2 | NA
CASSRQGATNEKLFF | TGTGCCAGCAGTAGACAGGGGGCCACTAATGAAAAACTGTTTTTT | TRBV28 | TRBD1 | TRBJ1-4 | NA
CASSRHEWPEAFF | TGTGCCAGCAGTCGCCACGAATGGCCTGAAGCTTTCTTT | TRBV6-5 | NA | TRBJ1-1 | NA
CASSVTGDYEQYF | TGTGCCAGTAGTGTGACAGGGGACTACGAGCAGTACTTC | TRBV19 | TRBD1 | TRBJ2-7 | NA
CASSWTGEASGNTIYF | TGCGCCAGCAGCTGGACAGGGGAGGCTTCTGGAAACACCATATATTTT | TRBV4-1 | TRBD1 | TRBJ1-3 | NA
CASSLYNRFNQPQHF | TGTGCCAGCAGTTTATACAACAGATTCAATCAGCCCCAGCATTTT | TRBV28 | NA | TRBJ1-5 | NA
CASTPGQSYNEQFF | TGTGCCAGCACCCCAGGACAGTCCTACAATGAGCAGTTCTTC | TRBV9 | NA | TRBJ2-1 | NA
CAWRGQGAWSNQPQHF | TGTGCCTGGAGGGGACAGGGGGCTTGGAGCAATCAGCCCCAGCATTTT | TRBV30 | TRBD1 | TRBJ1-5 | NA
CASSLSGELFF | TGTGCCAGCAGTTTATCTGGGGAGCTGTTTTTT | TRBV28 | NA | TRBJ2-2 | NA
CASTLLAGGPQETQYF | TGTGCCAGCACTCTTTTAGCGGGAGGACCTCAAGAGACCCAGTACTTC | TRBV28 | TRBD2 | TRBJ2-5 | NA
CASSDGTGLVKEKLFF | TGTGCCAGCAGTGATGGGACAGGGTTGGTAAAGGAAAAACTGTTTTTT | TRBV6-1 | TRBD1 | TRBJ1-4 | NA
CASSYSIPSSTYEQYF | TGTGCCAGCAGTTACTCGATTCCTAGCTCCACCTACGAGCAGTACTTC | TRBV6-5 | NA | TRBJ2-7 | NA
CASSPAAGPRNEQYF | TGTGCCAGCAGCCCTGCGGCCGGCCCTCGCAACGAGCAGTACTTC | TRBV5-4 | NA | TRBJ2-7 | NA
CASSQEGSRGGEAFF | TGCGCCAGCAGCCAAGAGGGGTCAAGGGGTGGTGAAGCTTTCTTT | TRBV4-1 | NA | TRBJ1-1 | NA
CASSQRDRGGYGYTF | TGTGCCAGCAGCCAAAGAGACAGGGGTGGCTATGGCTACACCTTC | TRBV4-2 | TRBD1 | TRBJ1-2 | NA